The 16 T cell receptor beta chains listed next were all sequenced from one sample in a study of shared clonotypes between healthy human individuals. Sequencing was performed with immunoSEQ multiplex PCR; in TCRdb, only in-frame clones are kept and a portion is missing. Altogether 2 million to 3 million clones are present, over 85% being singletons, with the ten largest covering 0.36%. Material for sequencing was naive CD4+ T cells from PBMCs. As to subset: CD45RA+ positively selected. The receptors here all came from a man aged 18-30 years in good health. Some clones in this sample may be carry-over from other donors' samples.

Details on this clone: The same CDR3 arises from other DNA sequences in this sample as well. The chain uses TRBV28 and TRBJ2-7; 11 bases map to TRBD2. Germline CDR1 MDHEN, CDR2 SYDVKM. The CDR3 has 16 residues. The V gene end was trimmed by 4 bases and the J gene end by 1 base; junction bases not matched to a gene: 6. The CDR3 loop reads CASSSPGLAGSYEQYF. CDR3 bases: TGTGCCAGCAGTTCTCCCGGACTAGCGGGTTCCTACGAGCAGTACTTC.

The V call is TRBV6-4, the J call TRBJ1-2, with D hard to call. Per germline, CDR1 MRHNA and CDR2 SNTAGT. V gave up 0 bases and J gave up 5 bases, with 4 bases separating them. The CDR3 runs 12 residues. The CDR3 protein is CASSDSGYGYTF. The CDR3 DNA is TGTGCCAGCAGTGACTCTGGGTATGGCTACACCTTC.

The CDR3 bases are TGTGCCAGCAGCCAAGATTCGTGGGGAACCCAGTACTTC. This codes for CASSQDSWGTQYF. The chain carries TRBV4-2 and TRBJ2-5; D gene uncertain. The CDR3 sequence is 13 residues long. Trimming cost V 0 bases and J 8 bases, with 10 bases left between them. In germline, CDR1 is LGHNA, CDR2 YNFKEQ.

V usage is TRBV14 and J usage is TRBJ2-1, with TRBD2 as a possible D gene (5 bases). The CDR3 extends over 13 amino acids. V dropped 0 bases and J dropped 5 bases, with 5 bases sitting between them. CDR1 SGHDN and CDR2 FVKESK come from the germline V gene. The CDR3 sequence: CASSQEGDNEQFF. For the CDR3, the DNA is TGTGCCAGCAGCCAAGAGGGAGACAATGAGCAGTTCTTC.

The chain carries TRBV5-1 and TRBJ2-1, with 8 bases fitting TRBD2. The germline V gene encodes CDR1 SGHRS and CDR2 YFSETQ. V dropped 6 bases and J dropped 7; count of bases not matched to a gene: 3. This CDR3 contains 12 residues. CDR3 coding DNA: TGCGCCAGCACAAGCGGGAGAAATGAGCAGTTCTTC. It encodes CASTSGRNEQFF.

The chain recombines TRBV5-4 with TRBJ2-5; maybe TRBD2 (5 bases). In germline, CDR1 is SGHNT, CDR2 YYREEE (reference sequence). Between the trimmed V and J ends, which lost 0 bases and 7 bases, there was a span of 13 bases. CDR3 size: 14 residues. The CDR3 sequence is CASSLAASGGTQYF. The CDR3 region has the DNA TGTGCCAGCAGCTTGGCCGCCAGCGGAGGGACCCAGTACTTC.

V is TRBV27 and J is TRBJ2-1; unclear D gene. Germline CDR1 and CDR2: MNHEY and SMNVEV (reference sequence). The CDR3 runs 11 residues. V gave up 2 bases and J gave up 8 bases, with 4 bases separating them. Written as DNA, the CDR3 is TGTGCCAGCAGTTTAGTTGATGAGCAGTTCTTC. Its translation is CASSLVDEQFF.

The chain joins TRBV28 to TRBJ2-1, with a tentative D call TRBD2 (5 bases). CDR3 size: 16 residues. Germline CDR1 MDHEN, CDR2 SYDVKM. V lost 3 bases to trimming and J lost 5 bases, with 17 bases between them. The CDR3 reads CASSFIGIAWDNEQFF. The CDR3 coding sequence is TGTGCCAGCAGTTTTATCGGGATAGCCTGGGACAATGAGCAGTTCTTC.

The chain is built from TRBV7-9 and TRBJ2-5, with TRBD1 identical over 7 bases. This CDR3 has 15 amino acids. Germline CDR1 reads SEHNR; CDR2 reads FQNEAQ (reference sequence). V lost 0 bases, J lost 4 bases, and 5 bases stayed unmatched. CDR3 sequence (DNA): TGTGCCAGCAGCTTAGCGCGGACAGGAGGAGAGACCCAGTACTTC. Protein: CASSLARTGGETQYF.

The chain combines TRBV11-3 with TRBJ2-7; possibly TRBD1 or TRBD2 for D (5 bases each). This CDR3 region has 15 residues. Germline V CDR1 and CDR2: SGHNT, YENEEA. With 4 bases removed from V and 3 bases from J, the gap between germline ends came to 16 bases. CDR3 DNA sequence: TGTGCCAGCAGCTCCACTCGGGGCGGAATCTACGAGCAGTACTTC. Protein sequence: CASSSTRGGIYEQYF. Based on the CDR3 plus reference TRBV11-3 and TRBJ2-7, the full variable domain is EAGVVQSPRYKIIEKKQPVAFWCNPISGHNTLYWYLQNLGQGPELLIRYENEEAVDDSQLPKDRFSAERLKGVDSTLKIQPAELGDSAVYLCASSSTRGGIYEQYFGPGTRLTVT.

Worth noting for this clone: The sample holds other DNA sequences that translate to the same CDR3. The CDR3 nucleotides read TGTGCCAGCAGTTCGGCAGGGGTTACTGAAGCTTTCTTT. Its protein product is CASSSAGVTEAFF. V and J are TRBV28 and TRBJ1-1; tentatively, D is TRBD1 (6 bases). V lost 4 bases to trimming and J lost 5 bases, with 11 bases between them. The CDR3 is 13 amino acids. Germline CDR1 MDHEN, CDR2 SYDVKM.

This chain joins TRBV4-3 and TRBJ2-2, with TRBD1 identical over 8 bases. The germline gives CDR1 LGHNA, CDR2 YSLEER. The CDR3 extends over 14 amino acids. The ends lost 4 bases at V and 10 bases at J; junction bases unmatched: 8. CDR3 coding DNA: TGCGCCAGCAGCCGGGACAGGATCCCCCCGGAGCTGTTTTTT. It translates to CASSRDRIPPELFF.

This chain links TRBV25-1 with TRBJ2-7; D is possibly TRBD1 (7 bases). The CDR3 is 16 amino acids. CDR1 MGHDK and CDR2 SYGVNS come from the germline V gene. V was shortened by 6 bases and J by 3 bases, with 21 bases between the two germline ends. CDR3 sequence (DNA): TGTGCCAGCAGCCACAACTCGGGGGACAGATTCTACGAGCAGTACTTC. Its translation: CASSHNSGDRFYEQYF.

The chain couples TRBV11-2 to TRBJ2-7; D is uncertain. V lost 2 bases and J 1 base, leaving 9 bases between the germline ends. The CDR3 extends over 14 amino acids. Germline V CDR1 and CDR2: SGHAT, FQNNGV. This chain's CDR3 is CASSLRTVSYEQYF. Here the CDR3 DNA reads TGTGCCAGCAGCTTACGGACGGTTTCCTACGAGCAGTACTTC.

The chain couples TRBV7-8 to TRBJ2-7, with TRBD2 matching over 13 bases. Per germline, CDR1 SGHVS and CDR2 FQNEAQ. The CDR3 is made up of 14 amino acids. After removal of 2 bases from V and 9 bases from J, the junction contained 4 bases not matched to a gene. CDR3 sequence: CASSLRTSGSVQYF. The CDR3 DNA sequence: TGTGCCAGCAGCTTAAGGACTAGCGGGAGTGTGCAGTACTTC.

V is TRBV10-3 and J is TRBJ2-3, with D perhaps matching TRBD2 (5 bases). The germline V gene encodes CDR1 ENHRY and CDR2 SYGVKD. There are 12 residues in the CDR3. The V end lost 0 bases, the J end lost 9 bases, and 7 bases lay between the germline ends. CDR3 bases: TGTGCCATCAGTGAGTCGCTAGCAACGCAGTATTTT. Its protein is CAISESLATQYF.